This T cell receptor (beta chain) was recorded in a study of blood T cell repertoires in COVID-19. Study background: Sites in the United States, Italy and Spain provided acute and convalescent COVID-19 samples. T cells, B-cell-depleted T cells, or PBMCs supplied cDNA or gDNA.

CDR3 length equals 16 residues. V was pared by 4 bases and J by 6 bases, with 13 bases of the junction left unmatched. Germline CDR1 reads SGDLS; CDR2 reads YYNGEE. Authors' analysis steps: Amplification from reference gene primers served as the basis for estimated nucleated cell counts. Repertoires were generated with immunoSEQ multiplex PCR, while TCRdb's copy carries only in-frame clones and drops some. Clone size and the V and J calls come from that table; the DNA yielded D and trimming. The table shows approximately 30,000 clones, with just over 85% occurring only once. Sequencing used peripheral blood. The gene calls are TRBV9 and TRBJ2-3, with 8 bases fitting TRBD2. The sequence derives from a human donor in a cohort sampled during active COVID-19. CDR3 residues: CASSYRDSGVGDTQYF. In DNA, the CDR3 is TGTGCCAGCAGCTACCGGGATAGCGGGGTGGGGGATACGCAGTATTTT.